This T cell receptor beta chain was recorded in a study of shared clonotypes between healthy human individuals. Whole-study findings and limits: Memory subsets generally showed lower estimated richness than naive subsets.

In regard to this clone: The antigen is unknown.

Sequencing was performed with immunoSEQ multiplex PCR; in TCRdb, only in-frame clones are kept and a portion is missing. The sample yields over a million clones, 75% to 80% seen once. Germline CDR1 and CDR2: SEHNR and FQNEAQ (reference sequence). The CDR3 totals 16 residues. V was pared by 1 base and J by 2 bases, with 12 bases between. The study separated CD4+ cells into CD45RA+ naive and CD45RA-negative memory subsets. Source material: memory CD4+ T cells from PBMCs. The subset: CD45RA-negative fraction. The sequence derives from a man aged 18 to 29 in good health. Some clones in this sample may be carry-over from other donors' samples. This sequence joins TRBV7-9 and TRBJ2-1; a possible D gene is TRBD2 (5 bases). The CDR3 DNA follows: TGTGCCAGCAGCTTAGAAGGAGCGGCGCCCTACAATGAGCAGTTCTTC. Its translation is CASSLEGAAPYNEQFF. Full variable domain (remainder filled in from reference TRBV7-9 and TRBJ2-1): DTGVSQNPRHKITKRGQNVTFRCDPISEHNRLYWYRQTLGQGPEFLTYFQNEAQLEKSRLLSDRFSAERPKGSFSTLEIQRTEQGDSAMYLCASSLEGAAPYNEQFFGPGTRLTVL.